Here is one T cell receptor (beta chain) with its context. Some clones are missing from TCRdb's copy, which holds only in-frame ones; the method was immunoSEQ multiplex PCR. The profile covers over a million clones, with approximately 78% appearing a single time and 0.5% to 0.6% taken by the ten largest. The data belong to a study of shared clonotypes between healthy human individuals. The sequencing input was memory CD4+ T cells from PBMCs. The sample's subset: CD45RA-negative fraction. The sequence came from a man aged 18 to 30 in good health. Some clones in this sample may be carry-over from other donors' samples.

The DNA of the CDR3 is TGTGCCAGCAGCCCACGGACAGGGGGCATCGGGGAGCTGTTTTTT. As protein: CASSPRTGGIGELFF. The chain joins TRBV5-4 to TRBJ2-2; TRBD1 matches at 11 bases. The CDR3 length is 15 residues. The germline CDR1 and CDR2 sequences are SGHNT and YYREEE (reference sequence). The J segment lost 7 bases and the V segment lost 4 bases, leaving 6 bases of the junction unmatched.